The clone carrying this TCR beta chain was seen more than once but under ten times. The V and J ends lost 0 bases and 8 bases respectively, with 10 bases between them. This CDR3 has 14 amino acids. Looked up from germline, CDR1 is LGHNA and CDR2 is YSLEER. The data stem from a study of cytomegalovirus exposure and HLA in healthy donors. With 60 Vbeta and 13 Jbeta primers, the PCR was carried out. The protocol was immunoSEQ multiplex PCR, while the TCRdb copy is restricted to in-frame clones and leaves out a portion. The data contain roughly 100,000 clones, around 82% of them seen just once; the ten biggest clones take up under 2%.

The specimen was PBMCs. V gene TRBV4-3 combines with J gene TRBJ1-4; no reliable D call. The TCR sequence derives from a woman aged 40 to 49 in good health and CMV-seronegative. CDR3 residues: CASSQDAGLEKLFF. CDR3 sequence (DNA): TGCGCCAGCAGCCAAGATGCAGGCCTAGAAAAACTGTTTTTT.